The text below deals with one T cell receptor (beta chain). Generated by immunoSEQ multiplex PCR, the TCRdb table keeps only in-frame clones and is missing some. In the table there are 200,000 to 250,000 clones, 75% to 90% of which are singletons. The data are from a study of blood T cell repertoires in COVID-19. Study context: Sample material is recorded as cDNA or gDNA derived from T cells, B-cell-depleted T cells, or PBMCs.

Categorization into cohorts depended on clinical history that participants reported. This CDR3 is built from 13 residues. Germline values: CDR1 MNHEY, CDR2 SMNVEV (reference sequence). V was cut by 3 bases and J by 4 bases, with 8 bases left in between. The chain links TRBV27 to TRBJ2-3; no definite D call. The sample consisted of PBMCs or T cells enriched from blood (not recorded which). The receptor was derived from a woman in her 30s who had been exposed to COVID-19. DNA for the CDR3: TGTGCCAGCAGTTTTTCTACAGCAGATACGCAGTATTTT. The encoded protein is CASSFSTADTQYF.